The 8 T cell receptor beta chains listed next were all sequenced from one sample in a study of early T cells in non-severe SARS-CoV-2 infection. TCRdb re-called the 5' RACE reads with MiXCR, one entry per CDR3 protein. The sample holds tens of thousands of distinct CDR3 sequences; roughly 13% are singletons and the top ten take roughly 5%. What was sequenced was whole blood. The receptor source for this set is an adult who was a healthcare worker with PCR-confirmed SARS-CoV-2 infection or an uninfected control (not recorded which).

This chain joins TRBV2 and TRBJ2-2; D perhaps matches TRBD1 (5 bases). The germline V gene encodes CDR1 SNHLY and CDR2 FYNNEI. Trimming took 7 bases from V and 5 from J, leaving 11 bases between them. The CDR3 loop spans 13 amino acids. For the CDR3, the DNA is TGTGCCAGCAAGACAGATTGGACCGGGGAGCTGTTTTTT. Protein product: CASKTDWTGELFF.

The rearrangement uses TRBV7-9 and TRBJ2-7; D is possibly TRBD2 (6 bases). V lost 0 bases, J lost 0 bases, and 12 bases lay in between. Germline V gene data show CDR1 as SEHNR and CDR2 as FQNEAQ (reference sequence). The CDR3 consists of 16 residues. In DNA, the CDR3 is TGTGCCAGCAGCTTAGCACCGTCTAGCGACTCCTACGAGCAGTACTTC. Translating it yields CASSLAPSSDSYEQYF.

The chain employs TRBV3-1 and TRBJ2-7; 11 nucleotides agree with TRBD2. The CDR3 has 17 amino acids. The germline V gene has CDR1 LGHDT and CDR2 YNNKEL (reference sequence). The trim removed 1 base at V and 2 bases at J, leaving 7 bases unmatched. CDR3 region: CASSQGLAGGRTYEQYF. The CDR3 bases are TGTGCCAGCAGCCAAGGGCTAGCGGGGGGTCGGACCTACGAGCAGTACTTC.

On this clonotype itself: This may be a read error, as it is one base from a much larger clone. The CDR3 here is CASSFSCNTEAFF. The CDR3 region has the DNA TGTGCCAGCAGCTTCAGCTGTAACACTGAAGCTTTCTTT. The rearrangement joins TRBV7-2 to TRBJ1-1, with unresolved D. V lost 3 bases, J lost 2 bases, and 7 bases lay in between. CDR3 size: 13 residues. Germline V gives CDR1 SGHTA, CDR2 FQGNSA. Full variable domain (missing parts from reference TRBV7-2 and TRBJ1-1): GAGVSQSPSNKVTEKGKDVELRCDPISGHTALYWYRQSLGQGLEFLIYFQGNSAPDKSGLPSDRFSAERTGGSVSTLTIQRTQQEDSAVYLCASSFSCNTEAFFGQGTRLTVV.

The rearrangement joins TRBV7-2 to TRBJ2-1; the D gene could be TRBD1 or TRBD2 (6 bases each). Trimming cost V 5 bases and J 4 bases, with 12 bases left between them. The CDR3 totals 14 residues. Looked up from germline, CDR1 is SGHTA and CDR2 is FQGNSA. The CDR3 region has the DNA TGTGCCAGCAGCCCTGGAGGGGGGTACAATGAGCAGTTCTTC. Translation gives CASSPGGGYNEQFF.

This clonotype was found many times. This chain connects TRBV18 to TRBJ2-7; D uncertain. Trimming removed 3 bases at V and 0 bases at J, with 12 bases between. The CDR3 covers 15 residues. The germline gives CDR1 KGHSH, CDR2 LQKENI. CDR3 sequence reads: CASSPREASSYEQYF. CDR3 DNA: TGTGCCAGCTCACCCAGAGAAGCAAGCTCCTACGAGCAGTACTTC.

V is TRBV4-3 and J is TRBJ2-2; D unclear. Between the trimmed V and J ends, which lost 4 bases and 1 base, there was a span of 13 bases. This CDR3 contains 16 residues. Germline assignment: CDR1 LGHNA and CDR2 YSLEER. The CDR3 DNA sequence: TGCGCCAGCAGCCGGGGTAGGACGGTGAACACCGGGGAGCTGTTTTTT. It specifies CASSRGRTVNTGELFF.

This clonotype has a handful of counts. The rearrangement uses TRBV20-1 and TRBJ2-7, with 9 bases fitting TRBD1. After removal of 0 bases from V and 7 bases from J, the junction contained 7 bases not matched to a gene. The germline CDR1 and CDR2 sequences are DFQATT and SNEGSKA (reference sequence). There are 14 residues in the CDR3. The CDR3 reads CSARDEGQGGEQYF. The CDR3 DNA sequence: TGCAGTGCTAGAGATGAGGGACAGGGAGGGGAGCAGTACTTC.